This T cell receptor (beta chain) was sequenced during a study of blood T cell repertoires in COVID-19. Profiling relied on immunoSEQ multiplex PCR, and the TCRdb table lists in-frame clones only, not all of them. The data show about 65,000 clones, with roughly 77% seen just once and under 15% held by the top ten. The CDR3 contains 16 residues. V lost 5 bases, J lost 0 bases, and 14 bases lay in between. CDR1 is SGHVS, CDR2 FQNEAQ, per germline. Sequencing was carried out using peripheral blood. This sequence was found in a man aged 80 or over with acute or convalescent COVID-19. The chain uses TRBV7-8 and TRBJ2-4; tentative D call: TRBD1 (6 bases). CDR3 amino acids: CASSITQGLAKNIQYF. The CDR3 bases are TGTGCCAGCAGCATAACACAGGGTCTAGCCAAAAACATTCAGTACTTC. Complete variable domain (other parts from reference TRBV7-8 and TRBJ2-4): GAGVSQSPRYKVAKRGQDVALRCDPISGHVSLFWYQQALGQGPEFLTYFQNEAQLDKSGLPSDRFFAERPEGSVSTLKIQRTQQEDSAVYLCASSITQGLAKNIQYFGAGTRLSVL.